This section outlines one TCR beta chain sequence together with its context. This sample is drawn from a study of blood T cell repertoires in COVID-19. Study as a whole: Both acute and convalescent COVID-19 samples were obtained from the United States, Italy and Spain. Nucleic acid was either cDNA or gDNA, and it came from T cells, B-cell-depleted T cells, or PBMCs.

In the study's own analysis: Amplified reference gene primers provided the basis for estimating nucleated cell counts. Libraries were prepared by immunoSEQ multiplex PCR; TCRdb keeps only in-frame clonotypes and omits some of them. The V and J calls and clone size are taken from that table; D and trimming were inferred from the DNA. The sample records some 220,000 clones, under 90% being singletons. Sequenced: peripheral blood. The sequence derives from a woman between 55 and 75 years old who had recovered from COVID-19.

The CDR3 nucleotides read TGTGCCAGCAGCCCCCGACATTGGACTGTCAGCTCTGGGGCCAACGTCCTGACTTTC. It encodes CASSPRHWTVSSGANVLTF. This chain joins TRBV21-1 and TRBJ2-6; the table's D call of TRBD2 was not tested on the DNA. TRBV21-1 counts as a pseudogene. The CDR3 consists of 19 residues.